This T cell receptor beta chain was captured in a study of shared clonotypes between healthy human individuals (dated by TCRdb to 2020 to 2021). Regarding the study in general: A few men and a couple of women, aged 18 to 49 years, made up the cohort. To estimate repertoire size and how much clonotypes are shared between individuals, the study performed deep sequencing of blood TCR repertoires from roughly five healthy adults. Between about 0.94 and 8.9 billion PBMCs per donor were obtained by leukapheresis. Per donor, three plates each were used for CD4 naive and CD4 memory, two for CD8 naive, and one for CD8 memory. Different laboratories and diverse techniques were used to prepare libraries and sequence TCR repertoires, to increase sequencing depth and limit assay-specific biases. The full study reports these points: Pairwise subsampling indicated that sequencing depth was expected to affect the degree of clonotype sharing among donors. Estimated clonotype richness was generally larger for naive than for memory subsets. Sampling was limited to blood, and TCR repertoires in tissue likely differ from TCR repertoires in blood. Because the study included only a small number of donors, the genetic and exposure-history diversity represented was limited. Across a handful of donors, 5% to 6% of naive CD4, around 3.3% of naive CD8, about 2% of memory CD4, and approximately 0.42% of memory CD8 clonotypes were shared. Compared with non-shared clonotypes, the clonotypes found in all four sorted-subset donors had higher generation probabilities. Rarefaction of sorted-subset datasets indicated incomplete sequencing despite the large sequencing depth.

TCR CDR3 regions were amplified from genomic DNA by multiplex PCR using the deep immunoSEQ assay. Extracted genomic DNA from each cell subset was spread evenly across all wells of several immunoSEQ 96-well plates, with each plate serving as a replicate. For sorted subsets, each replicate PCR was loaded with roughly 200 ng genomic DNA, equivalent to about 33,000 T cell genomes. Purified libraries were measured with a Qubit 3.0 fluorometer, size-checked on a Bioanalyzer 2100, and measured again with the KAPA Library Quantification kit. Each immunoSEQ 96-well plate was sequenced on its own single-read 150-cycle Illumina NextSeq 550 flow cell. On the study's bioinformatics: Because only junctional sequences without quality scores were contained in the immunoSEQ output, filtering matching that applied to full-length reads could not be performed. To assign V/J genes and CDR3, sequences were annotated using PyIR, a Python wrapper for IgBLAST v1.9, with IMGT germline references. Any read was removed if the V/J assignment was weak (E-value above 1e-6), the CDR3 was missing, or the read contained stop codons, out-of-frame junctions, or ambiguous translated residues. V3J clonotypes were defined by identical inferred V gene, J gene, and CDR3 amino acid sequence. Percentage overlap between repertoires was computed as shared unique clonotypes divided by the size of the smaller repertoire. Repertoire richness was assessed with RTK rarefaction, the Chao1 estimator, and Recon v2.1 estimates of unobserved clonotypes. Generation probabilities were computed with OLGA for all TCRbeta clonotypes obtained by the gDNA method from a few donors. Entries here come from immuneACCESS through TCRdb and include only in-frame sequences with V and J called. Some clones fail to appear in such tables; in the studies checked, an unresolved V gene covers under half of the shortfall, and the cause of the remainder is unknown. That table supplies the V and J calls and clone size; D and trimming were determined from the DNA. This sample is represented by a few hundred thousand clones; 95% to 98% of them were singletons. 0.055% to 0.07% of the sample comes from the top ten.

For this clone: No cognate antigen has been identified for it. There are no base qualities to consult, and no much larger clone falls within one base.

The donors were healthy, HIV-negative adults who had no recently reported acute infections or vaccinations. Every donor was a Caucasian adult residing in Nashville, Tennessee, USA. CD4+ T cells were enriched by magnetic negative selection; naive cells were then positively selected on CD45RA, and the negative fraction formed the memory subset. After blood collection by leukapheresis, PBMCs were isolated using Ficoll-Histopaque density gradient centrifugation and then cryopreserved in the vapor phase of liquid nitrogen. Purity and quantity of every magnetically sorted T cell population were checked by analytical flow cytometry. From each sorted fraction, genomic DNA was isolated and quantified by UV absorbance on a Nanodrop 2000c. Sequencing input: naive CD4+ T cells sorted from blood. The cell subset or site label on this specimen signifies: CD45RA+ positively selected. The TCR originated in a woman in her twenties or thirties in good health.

The CDR3: CAWDLGQGVTEAFF. The sequence in DNA is TGTGCCTGGGATTTAGGACAGGGGGTCACTGAAGCTTTCTTT. This chain joins TRBV30 to TRBJ1-1, with 10 central nucleotides matching TRBD1. Trimming accounts for 5 bases at V and 4 bases at J, while the number of junction bases matched to no gene is 7. CDR1 GTSNPN and CDR2 SVGIG are derived from the germline V gene (reference sequence). The CDR3 covers 14 residues, taking in both the cysteine and the phenylalanine. Kept here is only the CDR3 DNA, which spans 42 bases and is read in frame from base 1. Outside the CDR3, residues come from the reference TRBV30 and TRBJ1-1 proteins, so the full variable domain is: SQTIHQWPATLVQPVGSPLSLECTVEGTSNPNLYWYRQAAGRGLQLLFYSVGIGQISSEVPQNLSASRPQDRQFILSSKKLLLSDSGFYLCAWDLGQGVTEAFFGQGTRLTVV.